Sequencing of this TCR beta chain was carried out in a study of cytomegalovirus exposure and HLA in healthy donors. With 60 Vbeta and 13 Jbeta primers, the PCR was carried out. TCRdb keeps only in-frame clones here, not all; method: immunoSEQ multiplex PCR. The sample records around 180,000 clones, almost 85% being singletons. The CDR3 contains 14 residues. Germline values: CDR1 SEHNR, CDR2 FQNEAQ (reference sequence). Trimming pared 5 bases from V and 2 bases from J, leaving 12 bases between. The rearrangement joins TRBV7-9 to TRBJ2-5; unclear D gene. The sample was PBMCs. The TCR sequence derives from a girl between 5 and 17 years old in good health and CMV-seropositive. CDR3 coding DNA: TGTGCCAGCAGCGCTACGGTCCCTCAAGAGACCCAGTACTTC. Its translation is CASSATVPQETQYF.